The 22 T cell receptor beta chains in this list originate from one sample, sequenced in a study of blood T cell repertoires in COVID-19. Profiling relied on immunoSEQ multiplex PCR, and the TCRdb table lists in-frame clones only, not all of them. The table has roughly 250,000 clones, about nine tenths seen once. Sequencing was carried out using PBMCs or T cells enriched from blood (not recorded which). All receptors come from a woman aged 25 to 39 with acute COVID-19.

The chain couples TRBV5-1 to TRBJ2-7, with 9 bases matching TRBD1. The ends lost 4 bases at V and 3 bases at J; junction bases unmatched: 8. This CDR3 spans 15 amino acids. Germline CDR1 SGHRS, CDR2 YFSETQ. CDR3 protein: CASSISRDRVYEQYF. Written as DNA, the CDR3 is TGCGCCAGCAGCATATCCCGGGACAGGGTCTACGAGCAGTACTTC.

This clone has only one observation. The CDR3: CASSVEASGKLTDTQYF. The CDR3 nucleotides are TGTGCCAGCAGCGTAGAGGCTAGCGGAAAGCTTACAGATACGCAGTATTTT. J is TRBJ2-3 and V is TRBV9, with 7 bases aligning to TRBD2. CDR1 and CDR2 (germline): SGDLS, YYNGEE. The CDR3 extends over 17 amino acids. Trimming cost V 0 bases and J 3 bases; bases outside gene matches: 10.

In its sample, this clone was seen a few times. This chain connects TRBV13 to TRBJ2-6; weak D call: TRBD1 (6 bases). This CDR3 is built from 18 residues. Trimming shortened V by 1 base and J by 3 bases, and 16 bases separated the two germline ends. Germline V gene sequence: CDR1 PRHDT, CDR2 FYEKMQ (reference sequence). The CDR3 DNA reads as TGTGCCAGCAGCTTAGTAGGCAGGGGATCTTATGGGGCCAACGTCCTGACTTTC. It specifies CASSLVGRGSYGANVLTF.

This sequence joins TRBV7-9 and TRBJ1-5; the D gene is possibly TRBD1 (5 bases). V was shortened by 0 bases and J by 3 bases, with 6 bases between the two germline ends. Germline CDR1 SEHNR, CDR2 FQNEAQ (reference sequence). This CDR3 comprises 14 residues. CDR3 DNA: TGTGCCAGCAGCTTAGCAGGGGCCAATCAGCCCCAGCATTTT. This codes for CASSLAGANQPQHF.

J is TRBJ2-1 and V is TRBV6-1; 8 nucleotides match TRBD1. Germline V lookup: CDR1 MNHNS, CDR2 SASEGT. Unmatched junction bases numbered 11, after V lost 3 bases and J lost 7 bases. The CDR3 spans 16 residues. Here the CDR3 reads CASSDPEQGVLNEQFF. The DNA for the CDR3 is TGTGCCAGCAGTGATCCCGAACAGGGGGTATTAAATGAGCAGTTCTTC.

This clone appeared a few times. DNA of the CDR3: TGTGCCAGCAGCCCTACAGGGAACACTGAAGCTTTCTTT. It translates to CASSPTGNTEAFF. The chain combines TRBV13 with TRBJ1-1; a weak D match, TRBD1 (5 bases). Trimming took off 5 bases at V and 1 base at J, with 8 bases between the two ends. The V gene's germline CDR1 is PRHDT and CDR2 FYEKMQ (reference sequence). This CDR3 is 13 amino acids long.

The rearrangement links TRBV2 to TRBJ2-7; D unclear. CDR1 SNHLY and CDR2 FYNNEI come from the germline V gene. The length of the CDR3 is 10 residues. Between the trimmed V and J ends, which lost 6 bases and 7 bases, there was a span of 7 bases. The CDR3 protein is CASRGEEQYF. DNA of the CDR3: TGTGCCAGCAGGGGCGAAGAGCAGTACTTC. The full variable domain, rest sourced from reference TRBV2 and TRBJ2-7, is EPEVTQTPSHQVTQMGQEVILRCVPISNHLYFYWYRQILGQKVEFLVSFYNNEISEKSEIFDDQFSVERPDGSNFTLKIRSTKLEDSAMYFCASRGEEQYFGPGTRLTVT.

The rearrangement uses TRBV4-3 and TRBJ2-5, with 11 nucleotides matching TRBD2. Per germline, CDR1 LGHNA and CDR2 YSLEER. The V gene end was trimmed by 0 bases and the J gene end by 4 bases; junction bases not matched to a gene: 4. The CDR3 spans 16 residues. CDR3 nucleotide sequence: TGCGCCAGCAGCCAAGAACTAGCGGGAGTCGGAGAGACCCAGTACTTC. Translated: CASSQELAGVGETQYF.

In DNA, the CDR3 is TGCGCCAGCAGCCAAGATCTCCCACTCGAGCAGTACTTC. Amino acid sequence: CASSQDLPLEQYF. The chain links TRBV4-3 to TRBJ2-7; D is undetermined. CDR1 LGHNA and CDR2 YSLEER come from the germline V gene. This CDR3 spans 13 amino acids. V lost 0 bases to trimming and J lost 6 bases, with 9 bases between them.

V usage is TRBV6-5 and J usage is TRBJ1-1, with D hard to call. The CDR3 totals 14 residues. Trimming took off 2 bases at V and 1 base at J, with 8 bases between the two ends. Germline V CDR1 and CDR2: MNHEY, SVGAGI. In DNA form, the CDR3 reads TGTGCCAGCAGTTACGTCGACAAGAACACTGAAGCTTTCTTT. Its translation: CASSYVDKNTEAFF.

In its sample, this clone was seen once. The V and J genes are TRBV11-3 and TRBJ2-7; 9 bases fit TRBD2. The CDR3 is 14 amino acids. The V segment lost 6 bases and the J segment 2 bases; nucleotides outside the gene matches: 5. Germline CDR1 SGHNT, CDR2 YENEEA. The CDR3 DNA follows: TGTGCCAGCAGTCCGACTAGCGGAGCCTACGAGCAGTACTTC. This sequence encodes CASSPTSGAYEQYF.

The gene calls are TRBV4-1 and TRBJ2-7, with D maybe TRBD1 (6 bases). CDR1 MGHRA and CDR2 YSYEKL come from the germline V gene. Trimming removed 4 bases at V and 3 bases at J, with 10 bases between. This CDR3 spans 13 amino acids. Written as DNA, the CDR3 is TGCGCCAGCAGCCCATACAGGGACTACGAGCAGTACTTC. This gives the protein CASSPYRDYEQYF.

A single count supports this clone. This chain uses TRBV7-9 with TRBJ2-5; TRBD2 agrees at 13 bases. The ends lost 4 bases at V and 2 bases at J; junction bases unmatched: 4. This CDR3 comprises 16 residues. CDR1 and CDR2 from the germline V gene are SEHNR and FQNEAQ (reference sequence). CDR3 nucleotides: TGTGCCAGCAGCTCGCGGGGACTAGCGGGACAAGAGACCCAGTACTTC. Protein product: CASSSRGLAGQETQYF.

This chain links TRBV7-2 with TRBJ2-1; unclear D gene. CDR1 and CDR2 (germline): SGHTA, FQGNSA. The CDR3 runs to 14 residues. V was pared by 1 base and J by 1 base, with 5 bases between. CDR3 bases: TGTGCCAGCAGCTTAGGAGTGTCCTACAATGAGCAGTTCTTC. As protein: CASSLGVSYNEQFF.

CDR3 amino acids: CASSLRLAEVWETQYF. CDR3 nucleotides: TGTGCCAGCTCACTAAGACTAGCGGAGGTCTGGGAGACCCAGTACTTC. The rearrangement joins TRBV18 to TRBJ2-5; 9 bases match TRBD2. Trimming cost V 4 bases and J 5 bases; bases outside gene matches: 11. CDR3 size: 16 residues. CDR1 is KGHSH and CDR2 is LQKENI in the germline V gene.

The chain recombines TRBV10-2 with TRBJ2-5; a weak D match, TRBD2 (5 bases). CDR1 is WSHSY and CDR2 is SAAADI in the germline V gene. The germline V and J ends were trimmed by 5 bases and 5 bases, with 21 bases remaining between them. CDR3 length equals 16 residues. The CDR3 spells CASSFNAGIPLETQYF. The CDR3 DNA follows: TGCGCCAGCAGTTTCAACGCCGGGATCCCACTGGAGACCCAGTACTTC.

The sample holds one count of this clone. The chain links TRBV27 to TRBJ1-6, with D perhaps TRBD1 (6 bases). V lost 9 bases, J lost 7 bases, and 16 bases lay in between. This CDR3 has 14 residues. CDR1 and CDR2 (germline): MNHEY, SMNVEV (reference sequence). The CDR3 DNA reads TGTGCCAGGGGCCTTGGACAGACAAATTCACCCCTCCACTTT. It translates to CARGLGQTNSPLHF.

The chain is built from TRBV7-8 and TRBJ2-1; possible D gene TRBD2, 6 bases. V was shortened by 8 bases and J by 3 bases, with 17 bases between the two germline ends. Germline values: CDR1 SGHVS, CDR2 FQNEAQ. The CDR3 is made up of 15 amino acids. The CDR3 loop is CASLRVARGYNEQFF. The DNA for the CDR3 is TGTGCCAGCCTCCGGGTTGCGCGGGGCTACAATGAGCAGTTCTTC.

This clone was observed once. The chain combines TRBV7-2 with TRBJ2-7; tentative D call: TRBD2 (6 bases). Trimming left V 2 bases short and J 1 base short, with 15 bases between. CDR1 is SGHTA, CDR2 FQGNSA, per germline. The CDR3 consists of 16 residues. The DNA of the CDR3 is TGTGCCAGCAGCTTAATCCCGAGCGGGCGGTCCTACGAGCAGTACTTC. Translated: CASSLIPSGRSYEQYF. The full variable domain, in which reference TRBV7-2 and TRBJ2-7 provide the parts outside the CDR3, is GAGVSQSPSNKVTEKGKDVELRCDPISGHTALYWYRQSLGQGLEFLIYFQGNSAPDKSGLPSDRFSAERTGGSVSTLTIQRTQQEDSAVYLCASSLIPSGRSYEQYFGPGTRLTVT.

The chain has TRBV3-1 (or the pseudogene TRBV3-2) and TRBJ2-5, with 8 bases matching TRBD2. Per germline, CDR1 LGHDT and CDR2 YNNKEL (reference sequence). The CDR3 covers 15 residues. With 3 bases clipped from V and 7 bases from J, the junction kept 10 bases outside the gene matches. The CDR3 region is CASSHPLGLAGTQYF. The CDR3 bases are TGTGCCAGCAGCCACCCCCTAGGCCTAGCGGGGACCCAGTACTTC.

The rearrangement links TRBV5-1 to TRBJ1-4, with D maybe TRBD1 (5 bases). Germline V CDR1 and CDR2: SGHRS, YFSETQ. Trimming removed 5 bases from V and 6 bases from J, with 20 bases in between. CDR3 size: 16 residues. The CDR3 DNA is TGCGCCAGCAGACCAAGCGGGGCGTTAAGGGATGAAAAACTGTTTTTT. Protein: CASRPSGALRDEKLFF.

V is TRBV19 and J is TRBJ1-1, with D unclear. Trimming removed 10 bases at V and 1 base at J, with 13 bases between. The CDR3 sequence is 13 residues long. In germline, CDR1 is LNHDA, CDR2 SQIVND (reference sequence). CDR3 sequence: CATEGRENTEAFF. The CDR3 coding sequence is TGTGCCACAGAAGGCCGGGAGAACACTGAAGCTTTCTTT.